This is a list of T cell receptor beta chains from one sample in a study of blood T cell repertoires in COVID-19. Sequenced by immunoSEQ multiplex PCR; TCRdb stores in-frame clones only, minus some. The table records about 64,000 clones, roughly 90% of them present only once. Material for sequencing was peripheral blood. These receptors came from a woman of 80 years or more with active COVID-19. Both conserved end residues are part of each CDR3. Fields, in order: clone size, D gene, V gene, J gene, CDR3 DNA, CDR3 protein. The D gene is left open where the match is weak. Size is omitted from some rows. Given values are once, few, many or a class for expanded clones.

>.|.|TRBV12-2|TRBJ1-1
TGTGCAAGTCGCTTAGTTCTGGACACTCTCGCCGCTGAAGCTTTCTTT
CASRLVLDTLAAEAFF
>.|TRBD1|TRBV5-5|TRBJ2-3
TGTGCCAGCAGCTTCACCGGGACAGGGACAGATACGCAGTATTTT
CASSFTGTGTDTQYF
>.|.|TRBV28|TRBJ2-3
TGTGCCAGCAGTTTCTCTAGCACAGATACGCAGTATTTT
CASSFSSTDTQYF
>.|TRBD2|TRBV25-1|TRBJ2-2
TGTGCCAGCCTTGGACTAGCGGGGGGTGTCACCGGGGAGCTGTTTTTT
CASLGLAGGVTGELFF
>.|TRBD1|TRBV29-1|TRBJ2-1
TGCAGCGTTGGGCGGACAGGGGAGGAGTTCTTC
CSVGRTGEEFF
>once|.|TRBV24-1|TRBJ2-2
TGTGCCACCAGTGATCCCGTCCGGTACCACACCGGGGAGCTGTTTTTT
CATSDPVRYHTGELFF
>once|.|TRBV6-5|TRBJ2-3
TGTGCCAGCGGCAGGGAACGAACAGATACGCAGTATTTT
CASGRERTDTQYF
>.|.|TRBV20-1|TRBJ2-5
TGCAGTGCTAGTGAGGCAGGGTACCAAGAGACCCAGTACTTC
CSASEAGYQETQYF
>.|TRBD2|TRBV2|TRBJ2-3
TGTGCCAGCAGTCAGGCGGTAGCGGGGACAGATACGCAGTATTTT
CASSQAVAGTDTQYF
>.|.|TRBV4-1|TRBJ1-2
TGCGCCAGCAGCCAAGTTGGGGGCCAAAACTATGGCTACACCTTC
CASSQVGGQNYGYTF
>.|TRBD1|TRBV27|TRBJ1-6
TGTGCCAGCAGTTTGAGTCAGGGGGTCTCACCCCTCCACTTT
CASSLSQGVSPLHF
>.|.|TRBV19|TRBJ2-1
TGTGCCAGTAGTATAGATCCCCCCTCAGCGGCCTCCTACAATGAGCAGTTCTTC
CASSIDPPSAASYNEQFF
>.|TRBD1|TRBV2|TRBJ1-5
TGTGCCAGCAGTTCAAGGACAGGGGCAAATCAGCCCCAGCATTTT
CASSSRTGANQPQHF
>.|.|TRBV27|TRBJ1-5
TGTGCCACGCGCGCAGGGGTCCATCAGCCCCAGCATTTT
CATRAGVHQPQHF
>.|.|TRBV21-1|TRBJ2-7
TGTGCCAGCAGCAAAGGCGTAAGCGAGCAGTACTTC
CASSKGVSEQYF
>.|.|TRBV27|TRBJ2-3
TGTGCCAGCAGTTTATGGGAGAAACGGGATACGCAGTATTTT
CASSLWEKRDTQYF
>.|TRBD1|TRBV5-1|TRBJ1-4
TGCGCCAGCAGTTCAATGGGACAGGGTAGCGAAAAACTGTTTTTT
CASSSMGQGSEKLFF
>.|.|TRBV30|TRBJ1-6
TGTGCCTGGAGGGAGAGGGTTAGTAATTCACCCCTCCACTTT
CAWRERVSNSPLHF
>.|TRBD2|TRBV3-1/TRBV3-2|TRBJ2-1
TGTGCCAGCAGCATACGGACTAGCGGGAGTGGCGAGCAGTTCTTC
CASSIRTSGSGEQFF
>.|TRBD1|TRBV2|TRBJ1-5
TGTGCCAGCAGTGCGGGACAGGGATTCGGCAATCAGCCCCAGCATTTT
CASSAGQGFGNQPQHF
>.|TRBD2|TRBV7-8|TRBJ2-3
TGTGCCAGCAGCTCTCTAGCGGAGACGGGAGATACGCAGTATTTT
CASSSLAETGDTQYF
>.|.|TRBV4-2|TRBJ1-2
TGTGCCAGCAGCCAAGATCATAGGGGACACCGTATTTATGGCTACACCTTC
CASSQDHRGHRIYGYTF
>.|.|TRBV6-6|TRBJ1-5
TGTGCCAGCAGTTACCACGGGGGTTACGATCAGCCCCAGCATTTT
CASSYHGGYDQPQHF
>.|.|TRBV11-2|TRBJ1-5
TGTGCCAGCAGCTTGGGGGGTGGCCAGCCCCAGCATTTT
CASSLGGGQPQHF
>.|.|TRBV10-1|TRBJ1-3
TGCGCCAGCAGTGAGTCCTTTGGAAACACCATATATTTT
CASSESFGNTIYF
>.|TRBD2|TRBV5-1|TRBJ2-5
TGCGCCAGCAGCTCCCGGATCGGCGGGGGGGAAGAGACCCAGTACTTC
CASSSRIGGGEETQYF
>.|.|TRBV9|TRBJ1-6
TGTGCCAGCAGCGAAGGAGGGAGCTCCTATAATTCACCCCTCCACTTT
CASSEGGSSYNSPLHF
>.|.|TRBV27|TRBJ1-5
TGTGCCAGCAGTTTAGCGGTCAGCCAGCCCCAGCATTTT
CASSLAVSQPQHF